These 28 T cell receptor beta chains originate from one sample sequenced in a study of T cell responses to AZD1222 COVID-19 vaccine. Data came from immunoSEQ multiplex PCR; TCRdb stores just in-frame clones and leaves some out. This table has 140,000 to 150,000 clones, 80% to 90% appearing once. Specimen: peripheral blood, collected on day 0 of AZD1222 vaccination. These TCRs come from an adult in good health.

The gene calls are TRBV19 and TRBJ1-5, with D uncertain. V was clipped by 4 bases and J by 5 bases, with 12 bases between them. CDR1 is LNHDA and CDR2 is SQIVND in the germline V gene (reference sequence). The CDR3 extends over 14 amino acids. The CDR3 sequence is CASSRTVGDQPQHF. DNA for the CDR3: TGTGCCAGTAGTAGGACCGTTGGCGATCAGCCCCAGCATTTT. Using reference TRBV19 and TRBJ1-5 for the parts outside the CDR3, the full variable domain is DGGITQSPKYLFRKEGQNVTLSCEQNLNHDAMYWYRQDPGQGLRLIYYSQIVNDFQKGDIAEGYSVSREKKESFPLTVTSAQKNPTAFYLCASSRTVGDQPQHFGDGTRLSIL.

The chain joins TRBV28 to TRBJ1-2; D is uncertain. The CDR3 is 12 amino acids. Trimming removed 6 bases from V and 9 bases from J, with 14 bases in between. Germline loops: CDR1 MDHEN, CDR2 SYDVKM. In DNA form, the CDR3 reads TGTGCCAGCAGCCCCATCATCGGGAGCTACACCTTC. It translates to CASSPIIGSYTF.

The V gene is TRBV5-1, the J gene TRBJ2-2, with a possible D match to TRBD1 (5 bases). This CDR3 has 15 amino acids. The germline V and J ends were trimmed by 0 bases and 4 bases, with 10 bases remaining between them. Germline V gene data show CDR1 as SGHRS and CDR2 as YFSETQ. The CDR3 sequence is CASSLVQGGTGELFF. The CDR3 DNA reads as TGCGCCAGCAGCTTGGTTCAGGGTGGCACCGGGGAGCTGTTTTTT.

This clone occurred once. The V call is TRBV7-9, the J call TRBJ2-3; 9 bases map to TRBD2. Losses at the gene ends were 5 bases for V and 1 base for J; bases not matched to a gene: 7. Germline CDR1 reads SEHNR; CDR2 reads FQNEAQ (reference sequence). The CDR3 is made up of 16 amino acids. CDR3 loop: CASSAGLATRTDTQYF. CDR3 bases: TGTGCCAGCAGCGCCGGACTAGCGACCCGCACAGATACGCAGTATTTT.

The V and J genes are TRBV5-8 and TRBJ1-5; no definite D call. This CDR3 region has 14 residues. V lost 1 base and J lost 3, with 8 bases in between. Per the germline V gene, CDR1 is SGHTS and CDR2 is YDEGEE. CDR3 coding DNA: TGTGCCAGCAGCTTGAGGAGGTCCAATCAGCCCCAGCATTTT. Its translation: CASSLRRSNQPQHF.

This rearrangement joins TRBV7-4 to TRBJ1-5; D remains unclear. The V gene lost 0 bases and the J gene lost 4 bases, with 10 bases spanning the gap. This CDR3 region has 15 residues. Germline values: CDR1 SGHVT, CDR2 SQSDAQ. In DNA, the CDR3 is TGTGCCAGCAGCTTAGCGCTACCCGATAATCAGCCCCAGCATTTT. Its translation: CASSLALPDNQPQHF.

The rearrangement links TRBV5-1 to TRBJ1-1; 9 bases fit TRBD1. Germline CDR1 SGHRS, CDR2 YFSETQ. Trimming cost V 0 bases and J 4 bases; bases outside gene matches: 7. This CDR3 comprises 16 residues. DNA of the CDR3: TGCGCCAGCAGCTTGGGTACTACAGGGGGCGGCACTGAAGCTTTCTTT. Its protein is CASSLGTTGGGTEAFF.

The gene calls are TRBV9 and TRBJ2-1; D uncertain. In germline, CDR1 is SGDLS, CDR2 YYNGEE. This CDR3 region has 11 residues. The ends were cut back, 3 bases at V and 5 bases at J, with 3 bases in the middle. The CDR3 reads CASSAHNEQFF. In nucleotides, the CDR3 is TGTGCCAGCAGCGCCCACAATGAGCAGTTCTTC.

The V call is TRBV5-1, the J call TRBJ1-5; D is possibly TRBD1 (6 bases). The CDR3 contains 15 residues. The V end was cut by 0 bases, the J end by 1 base, with 8 bases between. CDR1 is SGHRS, CDR2 YFSETQ, per germline. The CDR3 loop reads CASSLGDNSNQPQHF. The CDR3 DNA sequence: TGCGCCAGCAGCTTGGGGGACAACAGCAATCAGCCCCAGCATTTT.

In this sample, this clone turned up once. This chain joins TRBV28 and TRBJ2-5; D call uncertain. Trimming pared 3 bases from V and 1 base from J, leaving 12 bases between. Germline assignment: CDR1 MDHEN and CDR2 SYDVKM. This CDR3 has 15 residues. The CDR3 DNA reads as TGTGCCAGCAGTTTGTTCCAGGCAGGCCAAGAGACCCAGTACTTC. Translated: CASSLFQAGQETQYF.

This clone was counted between two and nine times. The CDR3 loop is CASSLQDANTEAFF. CDR3 DNA sequence: TGTGCCAGCAGCTTACAGGACGCCAACACTGAAGCTTTCTTT. V is TRBV7-9 and J is TRBJ1-1; no firm D call. The germline V gene encodes CDR1 SEHNR and CDR2 FQNEAQ (reference sequence). V shed 2 bases and J shed 2 bases, with 9 bases lying between them. The CDR3 contains 14 residues.

V and J are TRBV3-1 (or the pseudogene TRBV3-2) and TRBJ2-2, with D possibly being TRBD1 or TRBD2 (5 bases each). This CDR3 spans 15 amino acids. Germline V gene sequence: CDR1 LGHDT, CDR2 YNNKEL (reference sequence). Deletions cut 5 bases from V and 7 bases from J, with 17 bases between. In DNA, the CDR3 is TGTGCCAGCAGCAACCGGGACCAATCCAACGGGGAGCTGTTTTTT. Protein: CASSNRDQSNGELFF.

The rearrangement uses TRBV7-3 and TRBJ1-3; D may be TRBD1 (5 bases). The CDR3 sequence is 16 residues long. With 5 bases removed from V and 2 bases from J, the gap between germline ends came to 16 bases. Germline CDR1 reads SGHTA; CDR2 reads FQGTGA. As DNA, the CDR3 is TGTGCCAGCAGCGCGACGGGACCAAGGGCTGGAAACACCATATATTTT. Its translation: CASSATGPRAGNTIYF. The full variable domain, completed using reference TRBV7-3 and TRBJ1-3, is GAGVSQTPSNKVTEKGKYVELRCDPISGHTALYWYRQSLGQGPEFLIYFQGTGAADDSGLPNDRFFAVRPEGSVSTLKIQRTERGDSAVYLCASSATGPRAGNTIYFGEGSWLTVV.

V gene TRBV5-1 combines with J gene TRBJ2-7; D call uncertain. Germline CDR1 SGHRS, CDR2 YFSETQ. The CDR3 is 16 amino acids. V was shortened by 0 bases and J by 3 bases, with 16 bases between the two germline ends. The CDR3: CASSLVGSGIGYEQYF. CDR3 DNA sequence: TGCGCCAGCAGCTTGGTCGGGTCTGGGATCGGCTACGAGCAGTACTTC.

V gene TRBV2 combines with J gene TRBJ1-4; D is ambiguous. Trimming cost V 6 bases and J 0 bases, with 11 bases left between them. The CDR3 has 15 amino acids. The germline gives CDR1 SNHLY, CDR2 FYNNEI. CDR3: CASSSESATNEKLFF. CDR3 coding DNA: TGTGCCAGCAGCTCAGAAAGTGCAACTAATGAAAAACTGTTTTTT.

This clone was picked up a small number of times. The chain links TRBV6-5 to TRBJ2-7; unclear D gene. Trimming removed 6 bases from V and 3 bases from J, with 12 bases in between. CDR1 and CDR2 from the germline V gene are MNHEY and SVGAGI. This CDR3 is 13 amino acids long. DNA for the CDR3: TGTGCCAGCAGCTTTAGGAGCTTCTACGAGCAGTACTTC. Translating it yields CASSFRSFYEQYF.

The gene calls are TRBV2 and TRBJ1-1, with D possibly matching TRBD1 (5 bases). This CDR3 comprises 15 residues. With 2 bases removed from V and 1 base from J, the gap between germline ends came to 11 bases. CDR1 is SNHLY and CDR2 is FYNNEI in the germline V gene. The CDR3 reads CASSERRGQNTEAFF. CDR3 coding DNA: TGTGCCAGCAGTGAACGGAGGGGTCAGAACACTGAAGCTTTCTTT.

CDR3 loop: CASSLKAELSYEQYF. CDR3 coding DNA: TGTGCCAGCAGCTTGAAAGCGGAGCTATCCTACGAGCAGTACTTC. V usage is TRBV7-2 and J usage is TRBJ2-7; perhaps TRBD2 as D (5 bases). From germline, CDR1 is SGHTA and CDR2 FQGNSA. The CDR3 totals 15 residues. The germline V and J ends were trimmed by 3 bases and 1 base, with 13 bases remaining between them. Combining the CDR3 with reference TRBV7-2 and TRBJ2-7 gives the whole variable domain GAGVSQSPSNKVTEKGKDVELRCDPISGHTALYWYRQSLGQGLEFLIYFQGNSAPDKSGLPSDRFSAERTGGSVSTLTIQRTQQEDSAVYLCASSLKAELSYEQYFGPGTRLTVT.

The chain has TRBV2 and TRBJ2-5, with 11 bases aligning to TRBD2. CDR3 length equals 14 residues. Losses at the gene ends were 5 bases for V and 4 bases for J; bases not matched to a gene: 3. The germline V gene encodes CDR1 SNHLY and CDR2 FYNNEI. The CDR3 bases are TGTGCCAGCAGTCCTGGACTAGCGGGAGAGACCCAGTACTTC. This translates into CASSPGLAGETQYF.

This clone was observed a few times. The J gene is TRBJ2-1, the V gene TRBV3-1 (or the pseudogene TRBV3-2); 12 positions match TRBD2. The CDR3 runs to 17 residues. V was clipped by 1 base and J by 10 bases; unmatched bases: 11. Germline V gene lookup returns CDR1 LGHDT and CDR2 YNNKEL (reference sequence). This chain's CDR3 is CASSQGERLAGVGEQFF. For the CDR3, the DNA is TGTGCCAGCAGCCAAGGGGAAAGACTAGCGGGAGTGGGGGAGCAGTTCTTC.

In its sample, this clone was seen once. The CDR3 reads CAISSLAAETQYF. CDR3 bases: TGTGCCATCAGTTCACTAGCGGCAGAGACCCAGTACTTC. The chain has TRBV10-3 and TRBJ2-5; 8 bases agree with TRBD2. This CDR3 has 13 amino acids. Losses at the gene ends were 5 bases for V and 4 bases for J; bases not matched to a gene: 3. Germline loops: CDR1 ENHRY, CDR2 SYGVKD.

This clone was observed a few times. The chain employs TRBV28 and TRBJ2-5, with D unresolved. Trimming pared 8 bases from V and 1 base from J, leaving 8 bases between. Germline CDR1 and CDR2: MDHEN and SYDVKM. CDR3 length equals 12 residues. CDR3: CASAVVQETQYF. The CDR3 bases are TGTGCCAGCGCGGTAGTCCAAGAGACCCAGTACTTC.

The chain is built from TRBV21-1 and TRBJ1-4; the D call TRBD1 from the table was never checked on the DNA. TRBV21-1 is designated a pseudogene. The CDR3 spans 21 residues. The CDR3 sequence: CASSKVFLWQGAARDNEKLFF. The CDR3 DNA follows: TGTGCCAGCAGCAAAGTCTTCCTATGGCAGGGGGCGGCCCGAGATAATGAAAAACTGTTTTTT.

The V and J genes are TRBV28 and TRBJ2-2, with TRBD1 matching over 7 bases. Germline trimming cut 6 bases from V and 7 bases from J; bases unmatched to any gene: 5. The CDR3 covers 13 residues. CDR1 and CDR2 (germline): MDHEN, SYDVKM. The chain's CDR3 is CASSVTGDGELFF. Here the CDR3 DNA reads TGTGCCAGCAGCGTTACAGGGGACGGGGAGCTGTTTTTT.

This clone showed up just a few times. This rearrangement joins TRBV11-2 to TRBJ2-7, with D tentatively TRBD1 (7 bases). This CDR3 spans 15 amino acids. Trimming took 4 bases from V and 3 from J, leaving 16 bases between them. Germline CDR1 SGHAT, CDR2 FQNNGV. CDR3 amino acids: CASSSRRQGGYEQYF. For the CDR3, the DNA is TGTGCCAGCAGCTCCCGACGACAGGGAGGCTACGAGCAGTACTTC.

V gene TRBV7-9 combines with J gene TRBJ1-6, with 7 bases identical to TRBD1. V was pared by 1 base and J by 7 bases, with 4 bases of the junction left unmatched. Germline-derived CDR1 and CDR2 are SEHNR and FQNEAQ (reference sequence). The CDR3 contains 15 residues. CDR3 DNA: TGTGCCAGCAGCTTAGGACAGGGAGGAAATTCACCCCTCCACTTT. Translated, it gives CASSLGQGGNSPLHF.

This clone appeared a single time. The rearrangement joins TRBV27 to TRBJ1-5, with D hard to call. V was cut by 2 bases and J by 0 bases, with 8 bases left in between. The CDR3 is 15 amino acids. Germline CDR1 MNHEY, CDR2 SMNVEV (reference sequence). The CDR3 sequence: CASSLDRYSNQPQHF. CDR3 bases: TGTGCCAGCAGTTTAGATCGGTATAGCAATCAGCCCCAGCATTTT.

The J gene is TRBJ2-3, the V gene TRBV4-2; D remains ambiguous. The CDR3 has 15 amino acids. Germline V lookup: CDR1 LGHNA, CDR2 YNFKEQ. V lost 2 bases, J lost 1 base, and 10 bases lay in between. This CDR3 is CASSQRGTGTDTQYF. The DNA of the CDR3 is TGTGCCAGCAGCCAAAGAGGTACGGGCACAGATACGCAGTATTTT.